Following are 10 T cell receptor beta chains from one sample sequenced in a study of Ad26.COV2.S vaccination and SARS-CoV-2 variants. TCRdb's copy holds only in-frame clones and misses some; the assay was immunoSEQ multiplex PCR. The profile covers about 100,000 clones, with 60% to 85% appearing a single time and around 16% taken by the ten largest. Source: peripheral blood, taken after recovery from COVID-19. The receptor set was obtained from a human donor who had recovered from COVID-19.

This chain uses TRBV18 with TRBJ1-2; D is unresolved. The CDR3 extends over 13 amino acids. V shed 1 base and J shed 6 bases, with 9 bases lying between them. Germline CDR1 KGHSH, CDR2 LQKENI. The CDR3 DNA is TGTGCCAGCTCACCACAGGGCCAGGATGGCTACACCTTC. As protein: CASSPQGQDGYTF.

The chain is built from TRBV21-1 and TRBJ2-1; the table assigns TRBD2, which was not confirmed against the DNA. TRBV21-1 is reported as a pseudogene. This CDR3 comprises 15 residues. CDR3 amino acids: CASGRLAGAPNEQFF. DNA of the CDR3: TGTGCCAGCGGTCGACTAGCGGGGGCCCCAAATGAGCAGTTCTTC.

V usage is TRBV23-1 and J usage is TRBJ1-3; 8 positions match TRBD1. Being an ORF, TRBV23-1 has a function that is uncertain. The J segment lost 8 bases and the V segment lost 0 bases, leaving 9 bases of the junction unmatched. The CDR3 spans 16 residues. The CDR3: CASSQSDPQGAYTIYF. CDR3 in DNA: TGCGCCAGCAGTCAATCGGATCCCCAGGGGGCCTACACCATATATTTT.

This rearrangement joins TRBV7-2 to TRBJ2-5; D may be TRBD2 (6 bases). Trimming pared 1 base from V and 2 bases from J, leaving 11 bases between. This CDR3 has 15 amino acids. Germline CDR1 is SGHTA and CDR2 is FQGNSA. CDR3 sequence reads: CASSLDGRGQETQYF. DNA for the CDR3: TGTGCCAGCAGCTTAGACGGGCGGGGACAAGAGACCCAGTACTTC.

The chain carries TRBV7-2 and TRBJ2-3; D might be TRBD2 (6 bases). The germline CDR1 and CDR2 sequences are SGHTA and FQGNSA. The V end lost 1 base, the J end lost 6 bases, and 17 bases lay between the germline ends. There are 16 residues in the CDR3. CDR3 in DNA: TGTGCCAGCAGCTTAGGGCCGAGCGGGCAGTCGGATACGCAGTATTTT. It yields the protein CASSLGPSGQSDTQYF.

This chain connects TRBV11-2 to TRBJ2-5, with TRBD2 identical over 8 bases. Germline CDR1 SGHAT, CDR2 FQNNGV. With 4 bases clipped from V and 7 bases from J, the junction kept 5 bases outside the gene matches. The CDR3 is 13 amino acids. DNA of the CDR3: TGTGCCAGCAGCTCTGGCCTAGCGGGGACCCAGTACTTC. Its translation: CASSSGLAGTQYF.

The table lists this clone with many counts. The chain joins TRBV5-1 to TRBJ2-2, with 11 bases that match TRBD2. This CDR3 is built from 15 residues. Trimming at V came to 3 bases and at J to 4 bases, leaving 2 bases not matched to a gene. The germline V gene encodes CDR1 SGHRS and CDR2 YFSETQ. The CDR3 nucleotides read TGCGCCAGCAGCTCGACTAGCGGGGCCACCGGGGAGCTGTTTTTT. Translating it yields CASSSTSGATGELFF.

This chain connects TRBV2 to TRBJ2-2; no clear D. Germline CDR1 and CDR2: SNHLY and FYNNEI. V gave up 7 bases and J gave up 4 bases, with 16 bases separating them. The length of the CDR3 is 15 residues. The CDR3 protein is CASTKLAVSTGELFF. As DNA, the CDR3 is TGTGCCAGCACCAAACTGGCAGTCTCCACCGGGGAGCTGTTTTTT.

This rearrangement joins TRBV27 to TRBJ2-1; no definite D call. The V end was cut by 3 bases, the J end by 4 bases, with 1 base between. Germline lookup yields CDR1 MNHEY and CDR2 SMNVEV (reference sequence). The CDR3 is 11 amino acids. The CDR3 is CASSFYNEQFF. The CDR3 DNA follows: TGTGCCAGCAGTTTTTACAATGAGCAGTTCTTC.

The CDR3 coding sequence is TGTGCCAGTAGTCCTAGGGACAGGGGGCTGAACACTGAAGCTTTCTTT. This gives the protein CASSPRDRGLNTEAFF. The gene calls are TRBV19 and TRBJ1-1, with 12 bases that match TRBD1. In germline, CDR1 is LNHDA, CDR2 SQIVND (reference sequence). The J segment lost 0 bases and the V segment lost 5 bases, leaving 4 bases of the junction unmatched. The CDR3 loop spans 16 amino acids. The full variable domain, rest sourced from reference TRBV19 and TRBJ1-1, is DGGITQSPKYLFRKEGQNVTLSCEQNLNHDAMYWYRQDPGQGLRLIYYSQIVNDFQKGDIAEGYSVSREKKESFPLTVTSAQKNPTAFYLCASSPRDRGLNTEAFFGQGTRLTVV.